This passage covers 21 T cell receptor beta chains from one sample sequenced in a study of cytomegalovirus exposure and HLA in healthy donors. PCR was performed using 60 Vbeta and 13 Jbeta primers. The assay was immunoSEQ multiplex PCR, and TCRdb's table has in-frame clones only and misses some. The repertoire holds about 110,000 clones, with 82% as singletons. Sequenced: PBMCs. These receptors originate from a man aged 25-45 years in good health and CMV-seropositive.

This clone has only one observation. V gene TRBV19 combines with J gene TRBJ1-3; D might be TRBD1 (6 bases). Germline V gene lookup returns CDR1 LNHDA and CDR2 SQIVND (reference sequence). The CDR3 spans 14 residues. V gave up 4 bases and J gave up 3 bases, with 10 bases separating them. CDR3 DNA sequence: TGTGCCAGTAGTACCGGGACATATGGAAACACCATATATTTT. This codes for CASSTGTYGNTIYF.

This rearrangement joins TRBV11-3 to TRBJ1-6; the D gene is possibly TRBD1 (5 bases). CDR3 length equals 14 residues. Germline V lookup: CDR1 SGHNT, CDR2 YENEEA. Trimming removed 1 base from V and 13 bases from J, with 14 bases in between. This chain's CDR3 is CASSLGVRDSPLHF. The CDR3 coding sequence is TGTGCCAGCAGCTTAGGAGTGCGGGACTCGCCCCTCCACTTT.

CDR3 DNA sequence: TGTGCCAGCAGCTTAGTAACTAGCGGGGGTGTCGGGCAGTACTTC. Protein product: CASSLVTSGGVGQYF. This sequence joins TRBV11-3 and TRBJ2-7; 11 nucleotides agree with TRBD2. Germline values: CDR1 SGHNT, CDR2 YENEEA. Germline trimming cut 1 base from V and 9 bases from J; bases unmatched to any gene: 8. The CDR3 extends over 15 amino acids.

V and J are TRBV6-5 and TRBJ2-7; D remains ambiguous. The CDR3 is made up of 13 amino acids. V lost 0 bases to trimming and J lost 4 bases, with 7 bases between them. Germline CDR1 MNHEY, CDR2 SVGAGI. The CDR3 reads CASSYSRSYEQYF. The CDR3 DNA reads TGTGCCAGCAGTTACTCGAGATCGTACGAGCAGTACTTC.

The chain links TRBV7-8 to TRBJ1-4; the match to TRBD1 covers 12 bases. The V gene end was trimmed by 4 bases and the J gene end by 7 bases; junction bases not matched to a gene: 4. CDR3 length: 15 amino acids. Germline lookup yields CDR1 SGHVS and CDR2 FQNEAQ. DNA for the CDR3: TGTGCCAGCAGCTCCCGGGACAGGGGGCTTGAAAAACTGTTTTTT. Translation: CASSSRDRGLEKLFF.

Comments on this clone: A read error may produce the germline difference seen at one junction end. The genes are TRBV7-9 and TRBJ1-6; D ambiguous. Looked up from germline, CDR1 is SEHNR and CDR2 is FQNEAQ (reference sequence). The CDR3 runs to 12 residues. The CDR3 region has the DNA TGTTCCAGCAGCTTGAGTAATTCACCCCTCCACTTT. This sequence encodes CSSSLSNSPLHF.

The gene calls are TRBV13 and TRBJ1-1, with D possibly being TRBD1 (6 bases). Germline-derived CDR1 and CDR2 are PRHDT and FYEKMQ (reference sequence). The CDR3 runs 14 residues. Trimming shortened V by 3 bases and J by 4 bases, and 12 bases separated the two germline ends. The CDR3 reads CASSLKGGSTEAFF. The CDR3 DNA follows: TGTGCCAGCAGCTTGAAGGGGGGGTCCACTGAAGCTTTCTTT. The whole variable domain, filled in from reference TRBV13 and TRBJ1-1, reads AAGVIQSPRHLIKEKRETATLKCYPIPRHDTVYWYQQGPGQDPQFLISFYEKMQSDKGSIPDRFSAQQFSDYHSELNMSSLELGDSALYFCASSLKGGSTEAFFGQGTRLTVV.

The V call is TRBV6-1, the J call TRBJ1-3, with TRBD1 as a possible D gene (5 bases). The V gene lost 6 bases and the J gene lost 8 bases, with 11 bases spanning the gap. The CDR3 consists of 12 residues. Germline V gene data show CDR1 as MNHNS and CDR2 as SASEGT. In DNA, the CDR3 is TGTGCCAGCAGGCAGGGCGGAGACACCATATATTTT. Protein product: CASRQGGDTIYF.

V gene TRBV2 combines with J gene TRBJ2-3; D not certain. The CDR3 consists of 11 residues. Trimming left V 6 bases short and J 5 bases short, with 6 bases between. CDR1 and CDR2 (germline): SNHLY, FYNNEI. The chain's CDR3 is CASSPGDTQYF. CDR3 coding DNA: TGTGCCAGCAGCCCCGGAGATACGCAGTATTTT.

The CDR3 is CASSLESGNEQFF. Here the CDR3 DNA reads TGTGCCAGCAGCTTAGAATCAGGGAATGAGCAGTTCTTC. The V and J genes are TRBV11-2 and TRBJ2-1; D is perhaps TRBD1 (5 bases). The CDR3 covers 13 residues. CDR1 SGHAT and CDR2 FQNNGV come from the germline V gene. V dropped 0 bases and J dropped 7 bases, with 7 bases sitting between them.

V usage is TRBV11-2 and J usage is TRBJ1-2; perhaps TRBD1 as D (5 bases). This CDR3 region has 14 residues. Trimming removed 5 bases from V and 8 bases from J, with 18 bases in between. The V gene's germline CDR1 is SGHAT and CDR2 FQNNGV. The CDR3 here is CASSLFRATGGYTF. The CDR3 DNA is TGTGCCAGCAGCCTTTTCAGGGCCACTGGAGGCTACACCTTC.

The chain links TRBV6-4 to TRBJ2-3; 9 bases line up with TRBD2. V gave up 4 bases and J gave up 1 base; unmatched junction bases: 3. Germline CDR1 and CDR2: MRHNA and SNTAGT. The CDR3 extends over 15 amino acids. CDR3 coding DNA: TGTGCCAGCAGTGTTTTAGCGGGGGGCACAGATACGCAGTATTTT. It yields the protein CASSVLAGGTDTQYF.

J is TRBJ1-3 and V is TRBV7-3; 7 positions match TRBD1. The CDR3 runs 13 residues. CDR1 is SGHTA and CDR2 is FQGTGA in the germline V gene. Losses at the gene ends were 8 bases for V and 2 bases for J; bases not matched to a gene: 3. The CDR3 spells CASQTGPGNTIYF. Written as DNA, the CDR3 is TGTGCCAGCCAGACAGGGCCTGGAAACACCATATATTTT.

The chain uses TRBV2 and TRBJ1-2; a weak D match, TRBD1 (6 bases). Germline CDR1 reads SNHLY; CDR2 reads FYNNEI. This CDR3 is built from 15 residues. The V and J ends lost 7 bases and 3 bases respectively, with 18 bases between them. The CDR3 bases are TGTGCCAGCACGTCCCGAGGGGGGGCGGACTATGGCTACACCTTC. Its translation is CASTSRGGADYGYTF.

The chain joins TRBV4-2 to TRBJ2-5; the match to TRBD2 covers 7 bases. The CDR3 consists of 14 residues. Germline V gene lookup returns CDR1 LGHNA and CDR2 YNFKEQ. V trimming: 4 bases; J trimming: 3 bases; junction bases outside the gene matches: 5. The CDR3 sequence is CASSPGLRKETQYF. The CDR3 nucleotides read TGTGCCAGCAGCCCGGGACTACGGAAAGAGACCCAGTACTTC.

The chain is built from TRBV7-8 and TRBJ2-7, with D tentatively TRBD2 (6 bases). The CDR3 runs to 14 residues. V shed 2 bases and J shed 2 bases, with 10 bases lying between them. Germline assignment: CDR1 SGHVS and CDR2 FQNEAQ. The CDR3 protein is CASSLMGGTYEQYF. The CDR3 nucleotides read TGTGCCAGCAGCTTAATGGGGGGAACCTACGAGCAGTACTTC.

The rearrangement joins TRBV5-1 to TRBJ2-3; 13 nucleotides agree with TRBD2. The germline V gene has CDR1 SGHRS and CDR2 YFSETQ. Trimming at V came to 1 base and at J to 3 bases, leaving 5 bases not matched to a gene. The CDR3 has 17 residues. The CDR3 reads CASSLRTSGGYTDTQYF. CDR3 bases: TGCGCCAGCAGCTTGCGGACTAGCGGGGGATATACAGATACGCAGTATTTT.

The V and J genes are TRBV11-2 and TRBJ1-3, with no clear D. The CDR3 has 14 residues. Germline assignment: CDR1 SGHAT and CDR2 FQNNGV. V was pared by 3 bases and J by 2 bases, with 8 bases between. The CDR3: CASSLGSPGNTIYF. In DNA form, the CDR3 reads TGTGCCAGCAGCTTGGGGAGCCCTGGAAACACCATATATTTT. The entire variable domain, with the rest obtained from reference TRBV11-2 and TRBJ1-3, is as follows: EAGVAQSPRYKIIEKRQSVAFWCNPISGHATLYWYQQILGQGPKLLIQFQNNGVVDDSQLPKDRFSAERLKGVDSTLKIQPAKLEDSAVYLCASSLGSPGNTIYFGEGSWLTVV.

CDR3 DNA sequence: TGTGCTAGTGGGAAAACTAGCGGGGGGGTTAGCACAGATACGCAGTATTTT. The encoded protein is CASGKTSGGVSTDTQYF. The chain carries TRBV12-5 and TRBJ2-3, with 13 bases lining up with TRBD2. Germline CDR1 LGHNT, CDR2 FRNRAP. This CDR3 region has 17 residues. V shed 6 bases and J 0 bases; nucleotides not matched to a gene: 6. Drawing the rest from reference TRBV12-5 and TRBJ2-3, the complete variable domain is DARVTQTPRHKVTEMGQEVTMRCQPILGHNTVFWYRQTMMQGLELLAYFRNRAPLDDSGMPKDRFSAEMPDATLATLKIQPSEPRDSAVYFCASGKTSGGVSTDTQYFGPGTRLTVL.

J is TRBJ2-1 and V is TRBV9, with D hard to call. V lost 0 bases and J lost 2, with 12 bases in between. Per germline, CDR1 SGDLS and CDR2 YYNGEE. The CDR3 spans 16 residues. Here the CDR3 reads CASSVGFGGAYNEQFF. CDR3 sequence (DNA): TGTGCCAGCAGCGTAGGCTTTGGCGGAGCCTACAATGAGCAGTTCTTC.

The V gene is TRBV5-4, the J gene TRBJ2-7; D perhaps matches TRBD2 (5 bases). Trimming stripped 2 bases from V and 4 bases from J, with 10 bases between. Germline assignment: CDR1 SGHNT and CDR2 YYREEE (reference sequence). The CDR3 is 13 amino acids. CDR3: CASSFGLGYEQYF. CDR3 DNA sequence: TGTGCCAGCAGCTTCGGACTGGGTTACGAGCAGTACTTC.